These T cell receptor beta chains were read from a single sample in a study of Ad26.COV2.S vaccination and SARS-CoV-2 variants. TCRdb's copy holds only in-frame clones and misses some; the assay was immunoSEQ multiplex PCR. The sample includes about 410,000 clones, about 85% of them seen just once. The sample was peripheral blood, taken in a trial of Ad26.COV2.S vaccine versus placebo. The receptors derive from a person between 18 and 65 years old who received the Ad26.COV2.S COVID-19 vaccine or a placebo. CDR3s leave out the opening cysteine and the closing phenylalanine or tryptophan. Fields, in order: CDR3 protein, D gene, V gene. A D gene is named only where the DNA matches it firmly.

ASSLVVGTSGGSKETQY	TRBD2	TRBV7-6
ASSLGDGYT	.	TRBV7-9
ASSNVAGYYTQY	TRBD2	TRBV11-2
ASSQDRPGVNTEAF	.	TRBV4-1
SVEPGQTF	TRBD1	TRBV29-1
ASSLANTQY	.	TRBV5-4
ASSQTATGSSYNSPLH	TRBD1	TRBV4-3
ASSPQGAGVTEAF	TRBD1	TRBV18
ASSLSRDREPAQY	TRBD1	TRBV5-1
ASSDPFRGFTEAF	.	TRBV2
ASSTRENIQY	.	TRBV19
ASSMGGAGGDSQGYT	.	TRBV19
ASSQGPTSGGKETQY	TRBD2	TRBV4-1
ASSGGQGVGYEQY	TRBD1	TRBV2
ASHGGGGTDTQY	.	TRBV6-5
ASSLKETEETQY	.	TRBV5-6
ASSERAGNSPLH	.	TRBV6-1
ASSDPVTSGDNSYEQY	TRBD2	TRBV2
SVGGLGETQY	.	TRBV29-1
SVPGGGQTQY	.	TRBV29-1
AISVSPNEQF	.	TRBV10-3
ASRWGTVAGELF	.	TRBV6-5
ASSSIPYNEQF	.	TRBV5-6
ASSSTGNTYEQY	TRBD1	TRBV7-9
ASSGLAGVDTDTQY	TRBD2	TRBV18
SVCRDRAPDTQY	TRBD1	TRBV29-1
ASSFTGAGANVLT	TRBD1	TRBV7-9
ASSFNLAGQGYNEQF	TRBD1	TRBV11-3
ASSFLGGPDYGYT	.	TRBV7-6
ASSQDRAHKGRTSPLH	.	TRBV4-3
ASSQGGTIY	.	TRBV6-2/TRBV6-3
ASSLKQGTLSGELF	.	TRBV18
AWSIYEGRPRHT	.	TRBV30
ATSDNRDRGMGLNNQPQH	TRBD1	TRBV24-1
ASSLGDRGYGYT	TRBD1	TRBV5-6
ATSDLHGWGGKMAEAF	.	TRBV24-1
ASSLLFGTGNYEQY	TRBD1	TRBV5-6
AIRRISAF	.	TRBV21-1
ASSEIVDTNHGYT	.	TRBV2
ASSQGTGGLYEQY	TRBD1	TRBV4-1
ASSIGDRNTEAF	.	TRBV19
ASLTRTGQSNYGYT	TRBD1	TRBV6-6
ASSQERRPNSPLH	.	TRBV4-2
ASSSVDRAFSGANVLT	TRBD1	TRBV5-4
ASSSGQLQETQY	.	TRBV5-8
ASSQVRSGTDTQY	.	TRBV3-1/TRBV3-2
ASSQAPGINYGYT	.	TRBV4-1
ASAALGSIYEQY	.	TRBV5-5
ASSYLGGADQPQH	TRBD1	TRBV6-6
ASSLSLGGTEAF	.	TRBV5-1
ASSFEEYTEAF	.	TRBV7-9
ASSLNSGDNEQF	.	TRBV5-5
ASSHSGVGGYT	.	TRBV5-1
AISADRGRSEKLF	TRBD1	TRBV10-3
ASSLLGSGNTIY	.	TRBV7-6
ASVSGANLEAF	.	TRBV6-5
ASSSDNRNTIY	.	TRBV12-3/TRBV12-4